This TCR beta chain comes out of a study of human T cells and chemical hapten exposure. Study-wide findings and caveats: TCRs above 1 in 1000 frequency did not change with DPC sensitization.

CDR1 and CDR2 (germline): LGHNA, YNFKEQ. The CDR3 totals 12 residues. Trimming pared 2 bases from V and 9 bases from J, leaving 8 bases between. Comments on this clonotype: The antigen remains undetermined.

Time point reported: healthy volunteer bleed at 2 weeks. Unfractionated whole blood served as the source for total RNA extraction. Via MiXCR, TCRdb re-called the RACE reads, giving one row per CDR3 protein. The sample consists of over 45,000 distinct CDR3 sequences, roughly 4.5% of them appearing once. The TCR originated in a female donor in good health. Some clones in this sample may be carry-over from other donors' samples. V is TRBV4-2 and J is TRBJ2-1; D is ambiguous. The sequenced sample consisted of whole blood. The CDR3 DNA reads as TGTGCCAGCAGCCAATGGGCGGCTGAGCAGTTCTTC. Protein sequence: CASSQWAAEQFF.